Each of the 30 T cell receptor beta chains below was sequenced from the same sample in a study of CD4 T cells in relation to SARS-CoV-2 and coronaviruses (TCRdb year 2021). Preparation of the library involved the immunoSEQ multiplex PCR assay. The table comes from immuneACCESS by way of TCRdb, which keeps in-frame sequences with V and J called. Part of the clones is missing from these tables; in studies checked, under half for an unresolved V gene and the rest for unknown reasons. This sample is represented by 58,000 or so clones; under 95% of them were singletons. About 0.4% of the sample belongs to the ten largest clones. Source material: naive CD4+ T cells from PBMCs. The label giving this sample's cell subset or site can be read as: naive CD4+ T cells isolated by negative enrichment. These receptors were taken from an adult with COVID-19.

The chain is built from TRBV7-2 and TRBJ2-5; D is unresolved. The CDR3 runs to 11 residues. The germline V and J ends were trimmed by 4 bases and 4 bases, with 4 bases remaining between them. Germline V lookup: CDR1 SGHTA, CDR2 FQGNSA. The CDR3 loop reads CASSSVETQYF. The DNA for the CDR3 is TGTGCCAGCAGCTCCGTAGAGACCCAGTACTTC.

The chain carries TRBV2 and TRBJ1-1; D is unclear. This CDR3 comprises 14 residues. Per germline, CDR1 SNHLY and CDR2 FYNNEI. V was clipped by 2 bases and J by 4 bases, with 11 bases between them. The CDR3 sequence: CASSEMGIGTEAFF. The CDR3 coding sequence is TGTGCCAGCAGTGAAATGGGGATCGGCACTGAAGCTTTCTTT. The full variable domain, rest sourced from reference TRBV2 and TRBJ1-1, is EPEVTQTPSHQVTQMGQEVILRCVPISNHLYFYWYRQILGQKVEFLVSFYNNEISEKSEIFDDQFSVERPDGSNFTLKIRSTKLEDSAMYFCASSEMGIGTEAFFGQGTRLTVV.

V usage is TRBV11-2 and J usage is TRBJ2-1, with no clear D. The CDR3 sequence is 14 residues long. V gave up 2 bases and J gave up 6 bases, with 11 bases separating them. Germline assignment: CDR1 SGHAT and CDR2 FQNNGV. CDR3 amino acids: CASSLTNRLNEQFF. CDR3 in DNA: TGTGCCAGCAGCTTAACAAACCGACTCAATGAGCAGTTCTTC.

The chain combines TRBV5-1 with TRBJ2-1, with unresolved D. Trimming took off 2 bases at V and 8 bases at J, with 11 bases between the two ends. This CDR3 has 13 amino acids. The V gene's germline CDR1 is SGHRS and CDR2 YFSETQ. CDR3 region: CASSFTEFDEQFF. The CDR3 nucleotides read TGCGCCAGCAGCTTTACGGAGTTCGATGAGCAGTTCTTC.

The CDR3 nucleotides read TGTGCCAGCTCAGCTGGACAGGGGGTCCATCACGAGCAGTACTTC. Amino acid sequence: CASSAGQGVHHEQYF. J is TRBJ2-7 and V is TRBV18; 10 positions agree with TRBD1. Germline values: CDR1 KGHSH, CDR2 LQKENI. This CDR3 is built from 15 residues. The J segment lost 5 bases and the V segment lost 5 bases, leaving 9 bases of the junction unmatched.

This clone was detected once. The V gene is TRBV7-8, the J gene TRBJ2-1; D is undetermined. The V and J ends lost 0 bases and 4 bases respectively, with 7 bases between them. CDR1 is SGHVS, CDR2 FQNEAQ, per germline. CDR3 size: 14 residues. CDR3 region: CASSLAHLYNEQFF. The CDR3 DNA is TGTGCCAGCAGCTTAGCGCACTTGTACAATGAGCAGTTCTTC. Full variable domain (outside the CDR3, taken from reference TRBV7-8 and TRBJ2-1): GAGVSQSPRYKVAKRGQDVALRCDPISGHVSLFWYQQALGQGPEFLTYFQNEAQLDKSGLPSDRFFAERPEGSVSTLKIQRTQQEDSAVYLCASSLAHLYNEQFFGPGTRLTVL.

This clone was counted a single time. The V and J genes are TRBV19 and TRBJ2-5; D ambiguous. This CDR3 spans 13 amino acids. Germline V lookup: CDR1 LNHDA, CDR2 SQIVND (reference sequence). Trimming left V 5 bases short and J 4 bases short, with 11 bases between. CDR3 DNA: TGTGCCAGTAGTCCATGGGGTGGAGAGACCCAGTACTTC. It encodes CASSPWGGETQYF.

CDR3 loop: CASRPDSTKEQFF. CDR3 DNA: TGCGCCAGCAGACCCGACAGCACGAAAGAGCAGTTCTTC. The chain combines TRBV5-1 with TRBJ2-1; a weak D match, TRBD1 (5 bases). With 5 bases removed from V and 10 bases from J, the gap between germline ends came to 16 bases. CDR1 SGHRS and CDR2 YFSETQ come from the germline V gene. The CDR3 runs 13 residues.

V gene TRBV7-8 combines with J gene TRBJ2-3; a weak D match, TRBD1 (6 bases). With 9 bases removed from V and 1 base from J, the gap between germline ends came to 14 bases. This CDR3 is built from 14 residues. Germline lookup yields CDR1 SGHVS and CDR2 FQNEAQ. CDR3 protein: CASRRTVRTDTQYF. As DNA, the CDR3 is TGTGCCAGTCGCCGGACAGTACGCACAGATACGCAGTATTTT.

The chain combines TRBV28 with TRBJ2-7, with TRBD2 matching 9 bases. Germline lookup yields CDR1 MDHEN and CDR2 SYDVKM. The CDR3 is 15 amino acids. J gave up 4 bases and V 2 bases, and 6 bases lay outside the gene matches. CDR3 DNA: TGTGCCAGCAGTTTAATGCGACTAGCGGATTACGAGCAGTACTTC. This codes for CASSLMRLADYEQYF.

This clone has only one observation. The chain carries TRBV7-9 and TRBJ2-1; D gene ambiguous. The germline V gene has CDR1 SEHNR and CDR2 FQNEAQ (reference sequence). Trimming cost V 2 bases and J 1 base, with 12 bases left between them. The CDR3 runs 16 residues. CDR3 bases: TGTGCCAGCAGCTTAATGGGATCCCCATCCTACAATGAGCAGTTCTTC. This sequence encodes CASSLMGSPSYNEQFF.

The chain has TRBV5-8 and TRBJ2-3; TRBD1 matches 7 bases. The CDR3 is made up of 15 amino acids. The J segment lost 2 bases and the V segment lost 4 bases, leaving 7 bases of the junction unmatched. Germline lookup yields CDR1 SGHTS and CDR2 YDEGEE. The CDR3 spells CASSATGITTDTQYF. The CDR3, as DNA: TGTGCCAGCAGCGCGACAGGGATCACCACAGATACGCAGTATTTT. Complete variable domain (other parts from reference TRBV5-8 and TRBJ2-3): EAGVTQSPTHLIKTRGQQATLRCSPISGHTSVYWYQQALGLGLQFLLWYDEGEERNRGNFPPRFSGRQFPNYSSELNVNALELEDSALYLCASSATGITTDTQYFGPGTRLTVL.

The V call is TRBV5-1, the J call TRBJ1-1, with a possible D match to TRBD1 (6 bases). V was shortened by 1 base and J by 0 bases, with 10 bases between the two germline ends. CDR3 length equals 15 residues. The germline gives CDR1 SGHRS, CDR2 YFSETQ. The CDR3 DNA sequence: TGCGCCAGCAGCTTGTACCGGGACATGAACACTGAAGCTTTCTTT. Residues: CASSLYRDMNTEAFF.

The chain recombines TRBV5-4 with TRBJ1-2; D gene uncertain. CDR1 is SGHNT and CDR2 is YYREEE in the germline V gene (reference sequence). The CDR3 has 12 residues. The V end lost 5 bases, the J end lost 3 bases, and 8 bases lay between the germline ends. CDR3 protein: CASSSDHYGYTF. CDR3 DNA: TGTGCCAGCAGTTCGGACCACTATGGCTACACCTTC.

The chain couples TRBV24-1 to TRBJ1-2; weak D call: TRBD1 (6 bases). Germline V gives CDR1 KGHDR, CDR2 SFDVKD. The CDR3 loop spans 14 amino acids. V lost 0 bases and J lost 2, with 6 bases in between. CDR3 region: CATSDLDRNYGYTF. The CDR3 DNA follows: TGTGCCACCAGTGATTTGGACAGGAACTATGGCTACACCTTC.

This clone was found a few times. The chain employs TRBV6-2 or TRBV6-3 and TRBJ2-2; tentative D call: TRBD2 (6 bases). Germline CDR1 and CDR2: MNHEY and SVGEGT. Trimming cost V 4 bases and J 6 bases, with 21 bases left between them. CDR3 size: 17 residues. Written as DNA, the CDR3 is TGTGCCAGCAGTTCCCGTTCCCTCGCGGGACCGGCCGGGGAGCTGTTTTTT. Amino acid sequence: CASSSRSLAGPAGELFF.

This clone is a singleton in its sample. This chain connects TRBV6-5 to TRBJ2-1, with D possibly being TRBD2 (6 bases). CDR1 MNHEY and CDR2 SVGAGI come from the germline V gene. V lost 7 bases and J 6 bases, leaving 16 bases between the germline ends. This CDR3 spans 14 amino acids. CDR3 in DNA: TGTGCCAGCAAGGGGACTGCTTTTTTCAATGAGCAGTTCTTC. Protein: CASKGTAFFNEQFF.

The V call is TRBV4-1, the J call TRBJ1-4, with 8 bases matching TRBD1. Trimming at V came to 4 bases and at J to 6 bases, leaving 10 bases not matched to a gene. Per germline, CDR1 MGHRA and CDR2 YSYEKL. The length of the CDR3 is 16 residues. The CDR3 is CASSRSSTGEYEKLFF. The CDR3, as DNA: TGCGCCAGCAGCCGGAGCTCGACAGGGGAGTATGAAAAACTGTTTTTT.

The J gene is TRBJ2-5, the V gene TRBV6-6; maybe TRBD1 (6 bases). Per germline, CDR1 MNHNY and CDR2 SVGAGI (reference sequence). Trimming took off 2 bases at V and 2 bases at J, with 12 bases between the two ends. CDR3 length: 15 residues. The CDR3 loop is CASSYTRGKQETQYF. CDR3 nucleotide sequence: TGTGCCAGCAGTTACACCAGGGGAAAGCAAGAGACCCAGTACTTC.

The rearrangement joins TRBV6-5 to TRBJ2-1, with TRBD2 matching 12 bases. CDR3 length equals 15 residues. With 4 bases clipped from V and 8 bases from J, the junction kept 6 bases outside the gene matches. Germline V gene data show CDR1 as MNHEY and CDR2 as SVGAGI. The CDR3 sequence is CASSLLTSGSYEQFF. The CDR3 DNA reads TGTGCCAGCAGTTTGTTGACTAGCGGGAGCTATGAGCAGTTCTTC.

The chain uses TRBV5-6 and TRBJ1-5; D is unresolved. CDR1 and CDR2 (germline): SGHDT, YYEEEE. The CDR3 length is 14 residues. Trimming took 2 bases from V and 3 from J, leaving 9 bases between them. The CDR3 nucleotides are TGTGCCAGCAGCTTTTTTCAGTACAATCAGCCCCAGCATTTT. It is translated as CASSFFQYNQPQHF.

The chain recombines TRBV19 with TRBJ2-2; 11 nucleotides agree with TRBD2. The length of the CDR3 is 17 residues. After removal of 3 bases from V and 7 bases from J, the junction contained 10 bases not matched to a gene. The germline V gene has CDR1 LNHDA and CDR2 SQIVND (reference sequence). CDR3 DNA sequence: TGTGCCAGTAGTATCCCGGGGCTAGCGGGGGGCAGCGGGGAGCTGTTTTTT. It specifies CASSIPGLAGGSGELFF.

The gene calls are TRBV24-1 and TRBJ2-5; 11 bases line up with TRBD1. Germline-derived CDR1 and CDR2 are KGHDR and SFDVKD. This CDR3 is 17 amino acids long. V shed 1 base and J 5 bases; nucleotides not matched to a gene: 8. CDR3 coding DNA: TGTGCCACCAGTGATTTAGGACAGGGGGCGTCGGGGGAGACCCAGTACTTC. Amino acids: CATSDLGQGASGETQYF.

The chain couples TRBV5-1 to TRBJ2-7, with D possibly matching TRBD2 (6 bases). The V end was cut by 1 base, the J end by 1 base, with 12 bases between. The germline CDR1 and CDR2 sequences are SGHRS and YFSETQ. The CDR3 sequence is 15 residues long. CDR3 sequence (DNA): TGCGCCAGCAGCTTGAAGGGAGGAGGATCCTACGAGCAGTACTTC. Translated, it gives CASSLKGGGSYEQYF.

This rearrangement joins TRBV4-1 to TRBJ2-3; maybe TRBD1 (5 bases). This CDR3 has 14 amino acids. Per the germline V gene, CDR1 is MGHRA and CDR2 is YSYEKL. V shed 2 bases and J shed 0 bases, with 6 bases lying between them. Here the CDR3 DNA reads TGCGCCAGCAGCCAAAGACAGAGCACAGATACGCAGTATTTT. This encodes CASSQRQSTDTQYF.

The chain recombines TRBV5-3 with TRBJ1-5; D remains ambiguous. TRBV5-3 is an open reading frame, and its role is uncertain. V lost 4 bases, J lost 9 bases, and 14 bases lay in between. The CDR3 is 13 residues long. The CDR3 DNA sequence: TGTGCCAGAAGCGCGGGTCACACGCGGCCCCAGCATTTT. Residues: CARSAGHTRPQHF.

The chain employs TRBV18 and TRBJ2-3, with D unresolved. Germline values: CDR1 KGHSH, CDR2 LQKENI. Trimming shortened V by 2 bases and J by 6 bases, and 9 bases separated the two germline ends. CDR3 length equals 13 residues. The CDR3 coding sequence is TGTGCCAGCTCACCAACGTGGCGTGATACGCAGTATTTT. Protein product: CASSPTWRDTQYF.

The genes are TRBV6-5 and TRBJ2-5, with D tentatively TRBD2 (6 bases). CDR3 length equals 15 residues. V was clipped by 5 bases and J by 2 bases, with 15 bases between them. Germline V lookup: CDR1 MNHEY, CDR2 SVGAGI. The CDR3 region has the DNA TGTGCCAGCAGTAACCTGGGGGGTGGACAAGAGACCCAGTACTTC. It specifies CASSNLGGGQETQYF.

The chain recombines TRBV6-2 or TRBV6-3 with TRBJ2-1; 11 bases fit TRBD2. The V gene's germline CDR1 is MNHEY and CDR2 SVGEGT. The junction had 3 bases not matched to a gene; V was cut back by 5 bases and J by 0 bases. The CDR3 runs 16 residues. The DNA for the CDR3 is TGTGCCAGCAGTAGACTAGCGGGGAGCTCCTACAATGAGCAGTTCTTC. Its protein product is CASSRLAGSSYNEQFF.

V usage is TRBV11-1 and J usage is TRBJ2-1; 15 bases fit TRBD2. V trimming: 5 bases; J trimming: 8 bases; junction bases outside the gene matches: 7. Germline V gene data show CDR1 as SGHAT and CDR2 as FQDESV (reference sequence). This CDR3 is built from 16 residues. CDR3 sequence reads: CASSPRGLAGGHEQFF. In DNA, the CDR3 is TGTGCCAGCAGCCCGAGGGGACTAGCGGGAGGCCATGAGCAGTTCTTC. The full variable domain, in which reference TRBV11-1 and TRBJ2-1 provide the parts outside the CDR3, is EAEVAQSPRYKITEKSQAVAFWCDPISGHATLYWYRQILGQGPELLVQFQDESVVDDSQLPKDRFSAERLKGVDSTLKIQPAELGDSAMYLCASSPRGLAGGHEQFFGPGTRLTVL.